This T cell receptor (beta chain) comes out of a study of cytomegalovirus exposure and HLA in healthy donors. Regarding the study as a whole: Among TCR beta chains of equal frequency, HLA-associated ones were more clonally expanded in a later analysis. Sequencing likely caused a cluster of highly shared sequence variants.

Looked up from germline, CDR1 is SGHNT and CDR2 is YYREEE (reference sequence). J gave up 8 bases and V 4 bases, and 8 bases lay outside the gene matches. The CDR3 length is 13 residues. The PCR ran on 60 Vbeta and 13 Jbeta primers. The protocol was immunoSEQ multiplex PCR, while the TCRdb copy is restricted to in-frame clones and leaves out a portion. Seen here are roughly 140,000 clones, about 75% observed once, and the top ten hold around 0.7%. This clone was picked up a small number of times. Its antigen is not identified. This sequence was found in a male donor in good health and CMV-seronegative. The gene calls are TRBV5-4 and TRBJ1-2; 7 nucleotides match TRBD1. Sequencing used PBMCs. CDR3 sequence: CASSPDRVHGYTF. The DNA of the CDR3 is TGTGCCAGCAGCCCCGACAGGGTACACGGCTACACCTTC. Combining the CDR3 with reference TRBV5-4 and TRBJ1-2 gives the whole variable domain ETGVTQSPTHLIKTRGQQVTLRCSSQSGHNTVSWYQQALGQGPQFIFQYYREEENGRGNFPPRFSGLQFPNYSSELNVNALELDDSALYLCASSPDRVHGYTFGSGTRLTVV.